The subject of this entry is one T cell receptor beta chain. This specimen belongs to a study of blood T cell repertoires in COVID-19. Germline-derived CDR1 and CDR2 are MGHRA and YSYEKL. The ends lost 4 bases at V and 4 bases at J; junction bases unmatched: 14. The CDR3 contains 17 residues. Only in-frame clones appear in the TCRdb table, and some are missing; sequencing was by immunoSEQ multiplex PCR. The repertoire has around 210,000 clones, approximately 85% of them found once; the top ten carry approximately 5%. The clonotype comes from a middle-aged man with COVID-19, enrolled during active disease. This chain connects TRBV4-1 to TRBJ2-5; 8 bases align to TRBD2. Specimen: peripheral blood. CDR3 bases: TGCGCCAGCAGCCTTCACCCGAGCGGGGGTGAAGGAGAGACCCAGTACTTC. It is translated as CASSLHPSGGEGETQYF.